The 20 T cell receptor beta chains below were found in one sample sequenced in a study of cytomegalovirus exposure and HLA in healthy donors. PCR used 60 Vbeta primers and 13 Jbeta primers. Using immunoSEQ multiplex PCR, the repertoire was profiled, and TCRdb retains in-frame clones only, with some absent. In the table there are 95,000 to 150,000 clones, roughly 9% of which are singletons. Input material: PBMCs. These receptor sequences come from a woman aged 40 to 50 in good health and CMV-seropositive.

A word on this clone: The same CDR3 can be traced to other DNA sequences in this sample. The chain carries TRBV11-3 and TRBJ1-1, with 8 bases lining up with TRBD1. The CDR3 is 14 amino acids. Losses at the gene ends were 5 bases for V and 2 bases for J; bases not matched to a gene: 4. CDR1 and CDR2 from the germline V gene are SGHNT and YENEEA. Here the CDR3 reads CASSLGQGNTEAFF. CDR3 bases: TGTGCCAGCAGCCTAGGACAGGGCAACACTGAAGCTTTCTTT.

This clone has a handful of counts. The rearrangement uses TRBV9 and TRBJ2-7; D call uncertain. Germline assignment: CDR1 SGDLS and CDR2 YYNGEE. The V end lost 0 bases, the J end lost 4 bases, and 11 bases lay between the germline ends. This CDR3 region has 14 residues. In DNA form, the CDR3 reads TGTGCCAGCAGCGTAGGGTTTGTCGGGTACGAGCAGTACTTC. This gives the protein CASSVGFVGYEQYF.

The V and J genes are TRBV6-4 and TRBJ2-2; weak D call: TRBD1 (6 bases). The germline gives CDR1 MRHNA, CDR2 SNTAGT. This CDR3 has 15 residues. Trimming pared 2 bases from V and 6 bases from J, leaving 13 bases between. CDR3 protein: CASSDGAGDSGELFF. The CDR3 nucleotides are TGTGCCAGCAGTGACGGGGCAGGGGATTCCGGGGAGCTGTTTTTT.

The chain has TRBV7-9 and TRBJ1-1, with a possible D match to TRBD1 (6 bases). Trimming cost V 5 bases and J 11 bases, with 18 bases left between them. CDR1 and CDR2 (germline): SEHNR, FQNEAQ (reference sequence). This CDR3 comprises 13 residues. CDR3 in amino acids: CASSLMGGGNAFF. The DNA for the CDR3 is TGTGCCAGCAGCCTTATGGGGGGGGGCAACGCTTTCTTT. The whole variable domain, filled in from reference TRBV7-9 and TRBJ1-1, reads DTGVSQNPRHKITKRGQNVTFRCDPISEHNRLYWYRQTLGQGPEFLTYFQNEAQLEKSRLLSDRFSAERPKGSFSTLEIQRTEQGDSAMYLCASSLMGGGNAFFGQGTRLTVV.

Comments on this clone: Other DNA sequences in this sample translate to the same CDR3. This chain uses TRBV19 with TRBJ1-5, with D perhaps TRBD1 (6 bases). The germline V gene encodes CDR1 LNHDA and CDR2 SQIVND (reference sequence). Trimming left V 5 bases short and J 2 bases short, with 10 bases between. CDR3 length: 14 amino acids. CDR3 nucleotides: TGTGCCAGTAGTCTACAGGGCGGCAATCAGCCCCAGCATTTT. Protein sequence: CASSLQGGNQPQHF.

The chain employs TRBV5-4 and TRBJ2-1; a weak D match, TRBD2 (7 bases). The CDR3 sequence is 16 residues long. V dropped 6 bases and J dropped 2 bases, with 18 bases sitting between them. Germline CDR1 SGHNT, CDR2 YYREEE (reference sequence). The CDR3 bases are TGTGCCAGCACCCAGGGAGGGGGGGCGGCCTACAATGAGCAGTTCTTC. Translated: CASTQGGGAAYNEQFF.

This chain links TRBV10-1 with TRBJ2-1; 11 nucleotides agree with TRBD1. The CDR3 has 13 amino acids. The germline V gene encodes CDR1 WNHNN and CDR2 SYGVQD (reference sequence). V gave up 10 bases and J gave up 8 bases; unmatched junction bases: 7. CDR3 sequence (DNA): TGCGCCACCTCGGACAGGGGGCTTGATGAGCAGTTCTTC. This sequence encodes CATSDRGLDEQFF.

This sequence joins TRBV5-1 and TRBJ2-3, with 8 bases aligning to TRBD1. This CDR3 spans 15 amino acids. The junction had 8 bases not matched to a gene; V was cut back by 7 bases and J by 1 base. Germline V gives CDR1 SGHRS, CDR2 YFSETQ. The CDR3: CASQDQTGGTDTQYF. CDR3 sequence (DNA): TGCGCCAGCCAGGACCAGACAGGGGGCACAGATACGCAGTATTTT.

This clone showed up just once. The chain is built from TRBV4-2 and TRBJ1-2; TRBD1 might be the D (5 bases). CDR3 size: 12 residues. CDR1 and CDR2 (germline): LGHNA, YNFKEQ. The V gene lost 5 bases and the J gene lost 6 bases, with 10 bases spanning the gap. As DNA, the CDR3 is TGTGCCAGCAGCAAATCAGGGAATGGCTACACCTTC. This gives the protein CASSKSGNGYTF.

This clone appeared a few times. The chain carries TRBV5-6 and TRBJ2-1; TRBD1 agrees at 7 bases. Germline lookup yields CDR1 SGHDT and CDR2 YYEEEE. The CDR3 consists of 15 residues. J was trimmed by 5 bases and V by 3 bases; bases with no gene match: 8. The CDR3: CASSWKDRTHNEQFF. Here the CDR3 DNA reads TGTGCCAGCAGCTGGAAGGACAGGACCCACAATGAGCAGTTCTTC.

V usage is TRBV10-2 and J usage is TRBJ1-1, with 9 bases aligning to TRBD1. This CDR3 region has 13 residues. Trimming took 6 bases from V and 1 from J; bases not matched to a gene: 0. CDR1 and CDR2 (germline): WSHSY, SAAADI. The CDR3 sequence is CASRTGGNTEAFF. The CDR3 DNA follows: TGCGCCAGCAGGACAGGGGGGAACACTGAAGCTTTCTTT.

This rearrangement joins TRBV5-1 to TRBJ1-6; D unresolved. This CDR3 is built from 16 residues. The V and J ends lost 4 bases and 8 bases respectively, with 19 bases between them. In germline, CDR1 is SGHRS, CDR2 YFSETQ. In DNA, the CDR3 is TGCGCCAGCAGCCCGGAGACCCCGGGTTTGCATTCACCCCTCCACTTT. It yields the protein CASSPETPGLHSPLHF.

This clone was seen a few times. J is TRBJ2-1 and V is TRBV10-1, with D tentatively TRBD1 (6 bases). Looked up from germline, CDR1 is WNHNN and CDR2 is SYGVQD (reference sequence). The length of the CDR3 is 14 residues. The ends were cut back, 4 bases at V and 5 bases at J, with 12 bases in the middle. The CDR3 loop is CASSVWGLDNEQFF. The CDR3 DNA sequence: TGCGCCAGCAGTGTGTGGGGGCTTGACAATGAGCAGTTCTTC.

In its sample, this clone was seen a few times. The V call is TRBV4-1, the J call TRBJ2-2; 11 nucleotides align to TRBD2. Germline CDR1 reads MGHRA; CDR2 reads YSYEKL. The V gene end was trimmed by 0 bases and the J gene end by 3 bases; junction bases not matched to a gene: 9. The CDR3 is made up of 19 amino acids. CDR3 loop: CASSQEAQVLAGDTGELFF. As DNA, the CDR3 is TGCGCCAGCAGCCAAGAGGCCCAGGTACTAGCGGGGGACACCGGGGAGCTGTTTTTT.

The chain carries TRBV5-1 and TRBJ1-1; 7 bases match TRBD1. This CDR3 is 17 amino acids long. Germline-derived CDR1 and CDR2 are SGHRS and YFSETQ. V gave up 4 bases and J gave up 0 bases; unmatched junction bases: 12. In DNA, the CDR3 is TGCGCCAGCAGCAGCCCCGGGACAGAAATCATGAACACTGAAGCTTTCTTT. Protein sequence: CASSSPGTEIMNTEAFF.

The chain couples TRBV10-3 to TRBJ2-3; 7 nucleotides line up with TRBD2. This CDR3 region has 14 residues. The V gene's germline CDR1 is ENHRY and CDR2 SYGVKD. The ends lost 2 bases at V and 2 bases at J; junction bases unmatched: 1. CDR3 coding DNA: TGTGCCATCAGTGAGGGGAGGGACACAGATACGCAGTATTTT. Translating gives CAISEGRDTDTQYF.

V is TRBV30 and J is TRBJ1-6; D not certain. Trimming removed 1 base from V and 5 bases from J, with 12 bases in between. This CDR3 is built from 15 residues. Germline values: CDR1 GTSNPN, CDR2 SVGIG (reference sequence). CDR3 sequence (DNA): TGTGCCTGGAGTGGCCTGATAGAAAATAATTCACCCCTCCACTTT. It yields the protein CAWSGLIENNSPLHF.

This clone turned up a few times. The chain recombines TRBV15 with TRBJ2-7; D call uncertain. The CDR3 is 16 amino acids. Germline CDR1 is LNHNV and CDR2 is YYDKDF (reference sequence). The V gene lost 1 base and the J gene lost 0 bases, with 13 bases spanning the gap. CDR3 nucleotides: TGTGCCACCAGCAGAGCAACAACAGTTACCTCCTACGAGCAGTACTTC. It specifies CATSRATTVTSYEQYF.

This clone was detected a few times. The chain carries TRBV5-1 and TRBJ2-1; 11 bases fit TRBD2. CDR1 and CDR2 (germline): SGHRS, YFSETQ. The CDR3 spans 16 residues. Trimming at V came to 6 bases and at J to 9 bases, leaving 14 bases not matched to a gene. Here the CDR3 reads CASKESASGGIGEQFF. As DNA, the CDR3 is TGCGCCAGCAAAGAGTCGGCTAGCGGGGGGATCGGTGAGCAGTTCTTC.

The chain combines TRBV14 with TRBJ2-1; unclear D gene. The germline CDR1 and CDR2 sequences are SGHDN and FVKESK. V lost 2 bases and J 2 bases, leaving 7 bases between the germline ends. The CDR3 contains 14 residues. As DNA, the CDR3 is TGTGCCAGCAGCCAATTAACACCCTACAATGAGCAGTTCTTC. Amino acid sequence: CASSQLTPYNEQFF. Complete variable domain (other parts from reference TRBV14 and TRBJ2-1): EAGVTQFPSHSVIEKGQTVTLRCDPISGHDNLYWYRRVMGKEIKFLLHFVKESKQDESGMPNNRFLAERTGGTYSTLKVQPAELEDSGVYFCASSQLTPYNEQFFGPGTRLTVL.